This T cell receptor beta chain was captured in a study of T cell repertoires in cytomegalovirus infection (dated by TCRdb to the late 2010s). About the full investigation: Alongside well-studied HLA-B-restricted epitopes, the peptide stimulations were aimed at recently identified HLA-C-restricted CMV epitopes, whose presentation resists viral immunomodulation. The HLA type of each donor mattered for the analysis, because public TCR beta signatures pointed to carriage of CMV infection along with the matching HLA type. The investigation overall reported the following: In both this cohort and an independent cohort of some 350 donors, the cumulative frequency of public TCR beta family members distinguished carriers of CMV infection plus the relevant HLA type. The ex vivo response was dominated by HLA-C-restricted CMV-specific TCR beta clonotypes, which also provided the single most frequent clonotype in two of eight donors.

The instrument was an Illumina HiSeq 1500. In-frame beta chains were kept once TCRdb had trimmed the public reads at Q25 with fastp and called clones with MiXCR. Here each entry gathers all rows of one CDR3 protein and keeps the most common genes and DNA. A total of fewer than 900,000 distinct CDR3 sequences appear in this sample, just under 30% of them only once. 10% to 15% of the sample is in the top ten clones. In this sample, this clonotype turned up many times. Its target antigen remains unknown. Base qualities are missing; no much larger clone stands one base away. Including cysteine and phenylalanine, the CDR3 has 13 amino acids. CDR3 DNA is the only sequence kept; it has 39 bases, read in frame from the first base. V is pared back by 2 bases and J by 9 bases, with 12 bases lying between the germline termini. Per the germline V gene, SGHDT is the CDR1 and YYEEEE is the CDR2. The treatment or condition label on this specimen signifies: in vitro stimulation with specific CMV peptide epitopes to enrich CMV-specific T cells.

The chain is encoded by TRBV5-6 joined to TRBJ2-1; the D segment is perhaps TRBD1 or TRBD2, each sharing 5 matched bases. Sequenced material: cultured CD8+ T cells from PBMCs, taken from culture after CMV antigen stimulation. This TCR was sampled from a human donor in good health (CMV status not recorded). Some clones in this sample may be carry-over from other donors' samples. The CDR3 corresponds to CASSFSYGTEQFF. The DNA reads as follows: TGTGCCAGCAGCTTCTCATATGGGACTGAGCAGTTCTTC.